What follows are 20 T cell receptor beta chains derived from one specimen sequenced in a study of blood T cell repertoires in COVID-19. The repertoire was sequenced with immunoSEQ multiplex PCR; TCRdb's copy has only in-frame clones and lacks some. This table holds more than 200,000 clones, roughly nine tenths found once. Sequencing was performed on peripheral blood. All receptors come from a man aged 65-85 years with acute or convalescent COVID-19.

The V and J genes are TRBV7-3 and TRBJ2-2; a possible D gene is TRBD2 (6 bases). Trimming stripped 1 base from V and 0 bases from J, with 9 bases between. CDR3 size: 16 residues. Germline-derived CDR1 and CDR2 are SGHTA and FQGTGA. The DNA of the CDR3 is TGTGCCAGCAGCTTAATGGGGGGAGCGAACACCGGGGAGCTGTTTTTT. It codes for CASSLMGGANTGELFF.

V usage is TRBV18 and J usage is TRBJ2-7; D remains unclear. This CDR3 contains 13 residues. The germline V and J ends were trimmed by 1 base and 3 bases, with 7 bases remaining between them. From germline, CDR1 is KGHSH and CDR2 LQKENI. The CDR3 spells CASSPLELYEQYF. In nucleotides, the CDR3 is TGTGCCAGCTCACCACTGGAGCTCTACGAGCAGTACTTC. The entire variable domain, with the rest obtained from reference TRBV18 and TRBJ2-7, is as follows: NAGVMQNPRHLVRRRGQEARLRCSPMKGHSHVYWYRQLPEEGLKFMVYLQKENIIDESGMPKERFSAEFPKEGPSILRIQQVVRGDSAAYFCASSPLELYEQYFGPGTRLTVT.

The sample holds one count of this clone. The rearrangement uses TRBV5-6 and TRBJ1-4, with 7 nucleotides matching TRBD1. CDR3 length equals 14 residues. V lost 4 bases, J lost 6 bases, and 6 bases stayed unmatched. CDR1 SGHDT and CDR2 YYEEEE come from the germline V gene. CDR3 residues: CASSKRQGDEKLFF. DNA for the CDR3: TGTGCCAGCAGCAAAAGACAGGGAGATGAAAAACTGTTTTTT.

The chain recombines TRBV2 with TRBJ2-1; the match to TRBD2 covers 10 bases. The CDR3 consists of 14 residues. Germline V lookup: CDR1 SNHLY, CDR2 FYNNEI. The V and J ends lost 8 bases and 3 bases, in that order; junction bases with no gene match: 4. CDR3 in DNA: TGTGCCAGCCGGACTAGCGGAATCTACAATGAGCAGTTCTTC. Protein product: CASRTSGIYNEQFF.

The chain uses TRBV19 and TRBJ2-5; 7 bases agree with TRBD2. Germline V gene sequence: CDR1 LNHDA, CDR2 SQIVND (reference sequence). The CDR3 loop spans 14 amino acids. The trim removed 1 base at V and 5 bases at J, leaving 4 bases unmatched. The CDR3 DNA reads as TGTGCCAGTAGTATAGGGCAGGGAGGGGAGACCCAGTACTTC. Its protein product is CASSIGQGGETQYF.

The rearrangement links TRBV11-2 to TRBJ1-5; unclear D gene. Per germline, CDR1 SGHAT and CDR2 FQNNGV. The CDR3 extends over 14 amino acids. V was shortened by 0 bases and J by 5 bases, with 8 bases between the two germline ends. CDR3 region: CASSLEQSHQPQHF. The CDR3 DNA reads as TGTGCCAGCAGCTTAGAACAATCCCATCAGCCCCAGCATTTT.

The chain joins TRBV5-4 to TRBJ2-7, with 14 bases fitting TRBD2. V shed 2 bases and J 6 bases; nucleotides not matched to a gene: 10. The CDR3 runs 17 residues. Looked up from germline, CDR1 is SGHNT and CDR2 is YYREEE (reference sequence). The CDR3 DNA is TGTGCCAGCAGCTTAGGACTAGCGGGAGGAGGGTCGGGCGAGCAGTACTTC. Protein product: CASSLGLAGGGSGEQYF.

The V gene is TRBV6-6, the J gene TRBJ2-7; a weak D match, TRBD2 (6 bases). This CDR3 comprises 15 residues. The V end was cut by 0 bases, the J end by 5 bases, with 14 bases between. Per germline, CDR1 MNHNY and CDR2 SVGAGI (reference sequence). The chain's CDR3 is CASSYSWAGTNEQYF. CDR3 nucleotides: TGTGCCAGCAGTTACTCGTGGGCGGGGACCAACGAGCAGTACTTC.

The gene calls are TRBV2 and TRBJ2-1, with 15 bases aligning to TRBD2. Germline CDR1 SNHLY, CDR2 FYNNEI. The junction had 5 bases not matched to a gene; V was cut back by 3 bases and J by 8 bases. The CDR3 extends over 16 amino acids. CDR3 protein: CASSEGLAGGGDEQFF. CDR3 bases: TGTGCCAGCAGTGAGGGACTAGCGGGAGGAGGCGATGAGCAGTTCTTC.

CDR3 residues: CASSGGGGYTF. The DNA for the CDR3 is TGTGCCAGCAGCGGGGGAGGGGGCTACACCTTC. The genes are TRBV3-1 (or the pseudogene TRBV3-2) and TRBJ1-2; perhaps TRBD1 as D (5 bases). Trimming took 5 bases from V and 8 from J, leaving 9 bases between them. Looked up from germline, CDR1 is LGHDT and CDR2 is YNNKEL (reference sequence). The CDR3 extends over 11 amino acids.

This clone was counted a single time. This chain uses TRBV7-2 with TRBJ2-7, with 9 bases lining up with TRBD2. The ends lost 0 bases at V and 4 bases at J; junction bases unmatched: 10. Germline V lookup: CDR1 SGHTA, CDR2 FQGNSA. The CDR3 runs to 17 residues. CDR3 coding DNA: TGTGCCAGCAGCTTAGCGACCCGTAGCGGGAGCGTTTACGAGCAGTACTTC. Amino acid sequence: CASSLATRSGSVYEQYF.

This clone was picked up one time. The rearrangement links TRBV27 to TRBJ2-2; TRBD1 aligns across 8 bases. The CDR3 covers 15 residues. The junction had 10 bases not matched to a gene; V was cut back by 6 bases and J by 7 bases. Per the germline V gene, CDR1 is MNHEY and CDR2 is SMNVEV (reference sequence). The DNA for the CDR3 is TGTGCCAGCAGCTTGAGACAGGGGAGGATCGGGGAGCTGTTTTTT. Translating it yields CASSLRQGRIGELFF.

The CDR3 region is CASSPYTPGANYGYTF. The CDR3 region has the DNA TGTGCCAGCAGCCCCTATACGCCAGGGGCCAACTATGGCTACACCTTC. The chain carries TRBV5-4 and TRBJ1-2, with D maybe TRBD1 (6 bases). The germline gives CDR1 SGHNT, CDR2 YYREEE (reference sequence). The CDR3 extends over 16 amino acids. Trimming left V 4 bases short and J 2 bases short, with 18 bases between.

This chain uses TRBV5-4 with TRBJ2-1, with TRBD2 as a possible D gene (6 bases). The CDR3 consists of 16 residues. Trimming shortened V by 2 bases and J by 0 bases, and 12 bases separated the two germline ends. Germline CDR1 reads SGHNT; CDR2 reads YYREEE (reference sequence). Written as DNA, the CDR3 is TGTGCCAGCAGCTTCGGCGGGACGACCTCCTACAATGAGCAGTTCTTC. Encoded protein: CASSFGGTTSYNEQFF.

The V and J genes are TRBV9 and TRBJ2-1; D not resolved. The CDR3 extends over 15 amino acids. Germline V gene sequence: CDR1 SGDLS, CDR2 YYNGEE. V was cut by 0 bases and J by 5 bases, with 12 bases left in between. Here the CDR3 reads CASSVAPGSNNEQFF. CDR3 DNA: TGTGCCAGCAGCGTAGCCCCAGGAAGTAACAATGAGCAGTTCTTC.

The chain is built from TRBV28 and TRBJ1-5, with a tentative D call TRBD1 (5 bases). Germline V gene sequence: CDR1 MDHEN, CDR2 SYDVKM. This CDR3 contains 15 residues. V was shortened by 5 bases and J by 4 bases, with 15 bases between the two germline ends. This CDR3 reads CASSGGTWENQPQHF. CDR3 bases: TGTGCCAGCAGTGGGGGGACCTGGGAGAATCAGCCCCAGCATTTT.

The V and J genes are TRBV6-2 or TRBV6-3 and TRBJ1-2; D remains ambiguous. This CDR3 spans 17 amino acids. In germline, CDR1 is MNHEY, CDR2 SVGEGT. The V end was cut by 4 bases, the J end by 4 bases, with 22 bases between. In DNA form, the CDR3 reads TGTGCCAGCAGTTCCAACGCCCTCCATGGACTAAGCTATGGCTACACCTTC. Protein: CASSSNALHGLSYGYTF.

The chain combines TRBV10-3 with TRBJ2-4; D perhaps matches TRBD2 (6 bases). The CDR3 runs to 13 residues. The germline CDR1 and CDR2 sequences are ENHRY and SYGVKD. The ends were cut back, 6 bases at V and 0 bases at J, with 6 bases in the middle. Here the CDR3 DNA reads TGTGCCATCAGGGGGGGAGCCAAAAACATTCAGTACTTC. Encoded protein: CAIRGGAKNIQYF.

V and J are TRBV6-5 and TRBJ1-2, with 9 positions matching TRBD1. Germline CDR1 MNHEY, CDR2 SVGAGI. The CDR3 runs to 14 residues. J lost 3 bases, V lost 6 bases, and 5 bases had no gene match. The CDR3 loop is CASSSGQGHYGYTF. The DNA of the CDR3 is TGTGCCAGCAGCTCGGGACAGGGCCACTATGGCTACACCTTC.

The genes are TRBV15 and TRBJ1-1; D is uncertain. This CDR3 has 13 amino acids. CDR1 and CDR2 (germline): LNHNV, YYDKDF (reference sequence). V gave up 0 bases and J gave up 4 bases, with 6 bases separating them. In DNA, the CDR3 is TGTGCCACCAGCAGAGATCTCGTCACTGAAGCTTTCTTT. Translation gives CATSRDLVTEAFF.